The source of this T cell receptor beta chain is a study of regulatory T cells in long-lasting Graves disease. Study-wide results and caveats: Patients with persistent disease shared 2,741 public clonotypes, outpacing the roughly 970 shared by new patients.

The time point denotes: newly diagnosed GD, antithyroid drugs for less than 3 months. Isolated PBMC RNA provided the starting material for the TCR library. Sequencing libraries for TCR beta were prepared with iRepertoire HTBI primers and Arm-PCR of CDR3 regions. TCRdb fed the multiplex PCR reads into MiXCR, producing one record per CDR3 protein. The repertoire holds roughly 420,000 distinct CDR3 sequences, with about 16% as singletons. The CDR3 spans 16 residues. Trimming cost V 3 bases and J 0 bases, with 18 bases left between them. Germline V gives CDR1 DFQATT, CDR2 SNEGSKA (reference sequence). This clonotype was seen a few times. Its target is unknown.

The input for sequencing was peripheral blood mononuclear cells (PBMCs), taken at new diagnosis, from a patient treated with antithyroid drugs. The rearrangement uses TRBV20-1 and TRBJ2-7; D gene unclear. This clonotype was obtained from a female donor with Graves disease. This chain's CDR3 is CSASSLTAPGSYEQYF. In DNA form, the CDR3 reads TGCAGTGCTAGTTCCCTAACGGCCCCGGGCTCCTACGAGCAGTACTTC.